This T cell receptor (beta chain) was profiled in a study of CD8 T cells in ankylosing spondylitis. Study observations and caveats: Characteristic, it appeared, of ankylosing spondylitis blood was a TCR beta motif of eight highly homologous variants. Significant enrichment of disease-linked clones was reported in matched ankylosing spondylitis synovial fluid. Disease-linked clones bore a CD8+ phenotype and were relatively rare in peripheral blood.

Deletions cut 5 bases from V and 0 bases from J, with 12 bases between. The CDR3 has 15 amino acids. CDR1 is SEHNR, CDR2 FQNEAQ, per germline (reference sequence). This clonotype was counted at least ten times. Its antigen is unknown. The TCR beta libraries were generated through quantitative 5'-RACE incorporating molecular barcodes. TCRdb independently ran MiXCR on the 5' RACE reads; one entry per CDR3 protein. Among roughly 490,000 distinct CDR3 sequences, roughly 5% were seen once, and the ten largest hold approximately 3.5%. The TCR was taken from a male donor with ankylosing spondylitis. This chain joins TRBV7-9 and TRBJ2-3; possible D gene TRBD2, 6 bases. Material: blood, either unsorted or a sorted T cell fraction (not recorded which). The CDR3 bases are TGTGCCAGCAGCACGGTTAGCGGTAGCACAGATACGCAGTATTTT. Amino acids: CASSTVSGSTDTQYF. The full variable domain, its missing parts supplied by reference TRBV7-9 and TRBJ2-3, is DTGVSQNPRHKITKRGQNVTFRCDPISEHNRLYWYRQTLGQGPEFLTYFQNEAQLEKSRLLSDRFSAERPKGSFSTLEIQRTEQGDSAMYLCASSTVSGSTDTQYFGPGTRLTVL.